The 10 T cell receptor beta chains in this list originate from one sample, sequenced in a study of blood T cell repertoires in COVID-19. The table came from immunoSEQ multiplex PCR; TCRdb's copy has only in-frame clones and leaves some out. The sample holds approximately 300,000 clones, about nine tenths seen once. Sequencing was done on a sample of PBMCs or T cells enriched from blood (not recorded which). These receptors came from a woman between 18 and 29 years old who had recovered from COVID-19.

The CDR3 region has the DNA TGTGCCAGCAGTTACCAGGGGGAGGTCACCGGGGAGCTGTTTTTT. Protein: CASSYQGEVTGELFF. V and J are TRBV6-5 and TRBJ2-2; weak D call: TRBD1 (7 bases). Trimming stripped 2 bases from V and 4 bases from J, with 11 bases between. Germline CDR1 and CDR2: MNHEY and SVGAGI. CDR3 size: 15 residues.

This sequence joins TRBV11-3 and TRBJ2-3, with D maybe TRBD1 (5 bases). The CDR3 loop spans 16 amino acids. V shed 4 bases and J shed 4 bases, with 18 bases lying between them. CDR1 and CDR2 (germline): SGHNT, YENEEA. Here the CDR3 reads CASSSPGQAWADTQYF. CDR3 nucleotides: TGTGCCAGCAGCTCCCCAGGGCAGGCATGGGCAGATACGCAGTATTTT.

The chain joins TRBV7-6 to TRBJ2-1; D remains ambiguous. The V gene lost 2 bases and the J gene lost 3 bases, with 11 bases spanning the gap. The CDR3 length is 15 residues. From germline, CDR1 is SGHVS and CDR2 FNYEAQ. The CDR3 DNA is TGTGCCAGCAGCTTATCTATACAGAACTACAATGAGCAGTTCTTC. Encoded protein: CASSLSIQNYNEQFF.

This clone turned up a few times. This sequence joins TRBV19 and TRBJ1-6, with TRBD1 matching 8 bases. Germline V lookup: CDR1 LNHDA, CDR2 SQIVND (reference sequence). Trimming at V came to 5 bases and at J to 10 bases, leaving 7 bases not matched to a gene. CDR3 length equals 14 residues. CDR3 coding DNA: TGTGCCAGTAGTCCCAGGACAGGGCAATCACCCCTCCACTTT. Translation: CASSPRTGQSPLHF.

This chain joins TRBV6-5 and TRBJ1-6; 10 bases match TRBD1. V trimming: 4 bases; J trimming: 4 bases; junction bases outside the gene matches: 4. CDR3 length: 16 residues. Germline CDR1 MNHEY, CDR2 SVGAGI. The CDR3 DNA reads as TGTGCCAGCAGTTCAAGGGACAGGGGATATAATTCACCCCTCCACTTT. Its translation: CASSSRDRGYNSPLHF.

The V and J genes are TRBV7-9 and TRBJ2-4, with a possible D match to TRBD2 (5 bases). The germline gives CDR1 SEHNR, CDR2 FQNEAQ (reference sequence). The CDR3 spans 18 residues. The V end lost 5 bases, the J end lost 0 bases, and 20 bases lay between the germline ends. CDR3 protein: CASSGEGPGVLAKNIQYF. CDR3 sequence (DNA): TGTGCCAGCAGCGGCGAGGGCCCTGGGGTGCTAGCCAAAAACATTCAGTACTTC.

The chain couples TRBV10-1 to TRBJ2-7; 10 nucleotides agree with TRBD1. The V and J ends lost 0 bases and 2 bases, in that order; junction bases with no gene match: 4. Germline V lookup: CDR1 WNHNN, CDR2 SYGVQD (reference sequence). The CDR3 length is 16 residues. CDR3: CASSESRTGGTYEQYF. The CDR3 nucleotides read TGCGCCAGCAGTGAGTCGCGGACAGGGGGGACCTACGAGCAGTACTTC.

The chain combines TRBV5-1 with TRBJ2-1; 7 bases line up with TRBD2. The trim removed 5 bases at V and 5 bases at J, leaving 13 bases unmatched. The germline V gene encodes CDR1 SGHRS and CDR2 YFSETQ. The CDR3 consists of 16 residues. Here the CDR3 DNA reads TGCGCCAGCAGTTGGGGGGACTCTAGCGGTGACAATGAGCAGTTCTTC. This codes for CASSWGDSSGDNEQFF.

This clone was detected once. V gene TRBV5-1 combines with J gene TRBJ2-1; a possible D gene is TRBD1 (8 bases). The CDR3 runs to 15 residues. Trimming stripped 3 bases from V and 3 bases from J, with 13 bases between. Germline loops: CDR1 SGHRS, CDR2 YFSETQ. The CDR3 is CASSSTGEGYNEQFF. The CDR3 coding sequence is TGCGCCAGCAGCTCGACAGGGGAGGGCTACAATGAGCAGTTCTTC. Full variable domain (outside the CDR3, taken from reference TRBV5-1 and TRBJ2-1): KAGVTQTPRYLIKTRGQQVTLSCSPISGHRSVSWYQQTPGQGLQFLFEYFSETQRNKGNFPGRFSGRQFSNSRSEMNVSTLELGDSALYLCASSSTGEGYNEQFFGPGTRLTVL.

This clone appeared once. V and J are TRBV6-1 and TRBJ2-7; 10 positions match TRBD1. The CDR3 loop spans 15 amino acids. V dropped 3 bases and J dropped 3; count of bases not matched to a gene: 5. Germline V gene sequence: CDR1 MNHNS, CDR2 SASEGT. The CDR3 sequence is CASSDAGTGVYEQYF. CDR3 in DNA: TGTGCCAGCAGTGACGCCGGGACAGGGGTCTACGAGCAGTACTTC.